These 32 T cell receptor beta chains share one sample of origin, sequenced in a study of T cells in Graves' hyperthyroidism and ophthalmopathy (dated by TCRdb to between 2018 and 2021). The library came from multiplex PCR. Sequencing was carried out with an Illumina HiSeq 2000. Amplification of TCR beta CDR3 regions was carried out from RNA transcripts. For the first round of RT-PCR on the TCR CDR3, the HTBI primer set was used together with the Qiagen OneStep RT-PCR kit. Using fastp at Q25 and MiXCR, TCRdb reprocessed the public reads and kept productive beta chains. Rows with one shared CDR3 protein collapse into an entry with the most common genes and DNA. The sample records a few hundred thousand distinct CDR3 sequences, more than 12% of which are singletons. Of the sample, around 20% is held by the ten largest clones. Input material: blood. These receptors all stem from a woman aged 25 to 45 with Graves' ophthalmopathy.

Many counts were recorded for this clonotype. V is TRBV5-1 and J is TRBJ2-1; D call uncertain. The V gene lost 7 bases and the J gene lost 6 bases, with 8 bases spanning the gap. The CDR3 has 11 residues. CDR1 SGHRS and CDR2 YFSETQ come from the germline V gene. This CDR3 reads CASSTPNEQFF. The CDR3 DNA reads as TGCGCCAGCTCCACCCCCAATGAGCAGTTCTTC. Full variable domain (missing parts from reference TRBV5-1 and TRBJ2-1): KAGVTQTPRYLIKTRGQQVTLSCSPISGHRSVSWYQQTPGQGLQFLFEYFSETQRNKGNFPGRFSGRQFSNSRSEMNVSTLELGDSALYLCASSTPNEQFFGPGTRLTVL.

In its sample, this clonotype was seen a few times. The chain is built from TRBV20-1 and TRBJ1-6, with D uncertain. The V gene lost 6 bases and the J gene lost 7 bases, with 10 bases spanning the gap. CDR1 is DFQATT and CDR2 is SNEGSKA in the germline V gene (reference sequence). This CDR3 has 12 amino acids. CDR3 in DNA: TGCAGTGCACATGGGAGGAATTCACCCCTCCACTTT. It is translated as CSAHGRNSPLHF.

In its sample, this clonotype was seen many times. The chain recombines TRBV30 with TRBJ2-7; TRBD2 might be the D (7 bases). Trimming stripped 4 bases from V and 0 bases from J, with 10 bases between. The V gene's germline CDR1 is GTSNPN and CDR2 SVGIG (reference sequence). The CDR3 extends over 13 amino acids. The DNA for the CDR3 is TGTGCCTGGACGGGGGGCCTCTCCTACGAGCAGTACTTC. Translated: CAWTGGLSYEQYF.

This clonotype was detected many times. The chain joins TRBV20-1 to TRBJ1-1; D is undetermined. Per the germline V gene, CDR1 is DFQATT and CDR2 is SNEGSKA (reference sequence). The V gene lost 6 bases and the J gene lost 2 bases, with 16 bases spanning the gap. There are 14 residues in the CDR3. The CDR3 coding sequence is TGCAGTGCCAAGCCGGGCCTCCTAAACACTGAAGCTTTCTTT. It translates to CSAKPGLLNTEAFF.

The chain is built from TRBV29-1 and TRBJ1-1; D not resolved. V was pared by 7 bases and J by 1 base, with 7 bases between. CDR3 length equals 11 residues. Germline assignment: CDR1 SQVTM and CDR2 ANQGSEA. CDR3 DNA sequence: TGCAGCGCCGGGTGGAACACTGAAGCTTTCTTT. It is translated as CSAGWNTEAFF.

There are many counts of this clonotype. The chain joins TRBV15 to TRBJ2-3; D is possibly TRBD1 or TRBD2 (9 bases each). Trimming stripped 0 bases from V and 2 bases from J, with 36 bases between. The CDR3 sequence is 24 residues long. Germline V gene data show CDR1 as LNHNV and CDR2 as YYDKDF (reference sequence). This CDR3 is CATSRDGQGIEVGGGASYTDTQYF. The CDR3 nucleotides are TGTGCCACCAGCAGAGACGGACAGGGGATTGAGGTTGGCGGGGGGGCCAGCTACACAGATACGCAGTATTTT.

This clonotype has at least ten counts. The chain has TRBV6-2 or TRBV6-3 and TRBJ2-5; 14 positions match TRBD2. V dropped 6 bases and J dropped 1; count of bases not matched to a gene: 4. The CDR3 is 16 residues long. Germline CDR1 reads MNHEY; CDR2 reads SVGEGT. The CDR3 region is CASSKGLAGAQETQYF. The CDR3 coding sequence is TGTGCCAGCAGCAAGGGACTAGCGGGGGCCCAAGAGACCCAGTACTTC.

This clonotype came up many times. The V gene is TRBV6-6, the J gene TRBJ1-1; D is unresolved. The germline gives CDR1 MNHNY, CDR2 SVGAGI (reference sequence). The V end lost 2 bases, the J end lost 3 bases, and 7 bases lay between the germline ends. There are 13 residues in the CDR3. The CDR3 nucleotides are TGTGCCAGCAGTTACGAGGTGGACACTGAAGCTTTCTTT. Translated, it gives CASSYEVDTEAFF.

In this sample, this clonotype turned up many times. The V gene is TRBV3-1, the J gene TRBJ1-2; D not certain. CDR1 is LGHDT and CDR2 is YNNKEL in the germline V gene (reference sequence). Trimming shortened V by 2 bases and J by 5 bases, and 15 bases separated the two germline ends. The CDR3 sequence is 15 residues long. The CDR3 DNA follows: TGTGCCAGCAGCCAAAGTTCTCCCTGGGATTATGGCTACACCTTC. Its translation: CASSQSSPWDYGYTF.

The chain couples TRBV10-2 to TRBJ2-1; TRBD1 matches at 8 bases. Germline assignment: CDR1 WSHSY and CDR2 SAAADI. This CDR3 is 14 amino acids long. J lost 4 bases, V lost 9 bases, and 8 bases had no gene match. In nucleotides, the CDR3 is TGCGCCAGTAAAGACAGGGGACAGTACAATGAGCAGTTCTTC. Translated: CASKDRGQYNEQFF.

This clonotype was recorded many times. The chain joins TRBV30 to TRBJ2-7, with D unclear. This CDR3 is 11 amino acids long. CDR1 is GTSNPN and CDR2 is SVGIG in the germline V gene (reference sequence). V was pared by 5 bases and J by 0 bases, with 5 bases between. The CDR3 DNA reads TGTGCCTGGCTAGACTCCTACGAGCAGTACTTC. This translates into CAWLDSYEQYF.

This chain links TRBV7-2 with TRBJ1-4; D unclear. Deletions cut 5 bases from V and 3 bases from J, with 10 bases between. The CDR3 is made up of 14 amino acids. Germline V lookup: CDR1 SGHTA, CDR2 FQGNSA. This chain's CDR3 is CASSRLGANEKLFF. The CDR3 DNA reads TGTGCCAGCAGCAGATTAGGTGCTAATGAAAAACTGTTTTTT.

This clonotype was picked up many times. The V gene is TRBV18, the J gene TRBJ2-7; 7 bases align to TRBD1. The CDR3 is made up of 15 amino acids. The germline gives CDR1 KGHSH, CDR2 LQKENI. V shed 2 bases and J 0 bases; nucleotides not matched to a gene: 4. This CDR3 reads CASSPDRATSYEQYF. The CDR3 region has the DNA TGTGCCAGCTCACCAGACAGGGCGACCTCCTACGAGCAGTACTTC. Using reference TRBV18 and TRBJ2-7 for the parts outside the CDR3, the full variable domain is NAGVMQNPRHLVRRRGQEARLRCSPMKGHSHVYWYRQLPEEGLKFMVYLQKENIIDESGMPKERFSAEFPKEGPSILRIQQVVRGDSAAYFCASSPDRATSYEQYFGPGTRLTVT.

This clonotype was found many times. The rearrangement joins TRBV20-1 to TRBJ2-7, with D possibly being TRBD1 (6 bases). CDR3 length equals 13 residues. Germline loops: CDR1 DFQATT, CDR2 SNEGSKA (reference sequence). V shed 6 bases and J shed 3 bases, with 15 bases lying between them. CDR3 region: CSAQTQGDYEQYF. The CDR3 region has the DNA TGCAGTGCGCAGACACAGGGCGACTACGAGCAGTACTTC.

This clonotype has ten or more counts. J is TRBJ2-3 and V is TRBV7-2, with a weak D call TRBD1 (6 bases). This CDR3 spans 16 amino acids. Trimming took off 2 bases at V and 1 base at J, with 13 bases between the two ends. Germline assignment: CDR1 SGHTA and CDR2 FQGNSA. CDR3 coding DNA: TGTGCCAGCAGCTTACCCCGGGACAAAGGCACAGATACGCAGTATTTT. Protein product: CASSLPRDKGTDTQYF. The whole variable domain, remainder taken from reference TRBV7-2 and TRBJ2-3, is GAGVSQSPSNKVTEKGKDVELRCDPISGHTALYWYRQSLGQGLEFLIYFQGNSAPDKSGLPSDRFSAERTGGSVSTLTIQRTQQEDSAVYLCASSLPRDKGTDTQYFGPGTRLTVL.

The chain employs TRBV10-1 and TRBJ2-3; D is possibly TRBD1 or TRBD2 (5 bases each). In germline, CDR1 is WNHNN, CDR2 SYGVQD (reference sequence). Between the trimmed V and J ends, which lost 4 bases and 4 bases, there was a span of 9 bases. The CDR3 sequence is 13 residues long. The CDR3 coding sequence is TGCGCCAGCAGTGCAGGGAGCGCAGATACGCAGTATTTT. Its protein is CASSAGSADTQYF.

This clonotype was seen a few times. DNA of the CDR3: TGTGCCAGCAGCTTTCCAGGGACCACCGGGGAGCTGTTTTTT. This codes for CASSFPGTTGELFF. The chain carries TRBV7-9 and TRBJ2-2; D tentatively fits TRBD1 or TRBD2 (5 bases each). This CDR3 is built from 14 residues. Per germline, CDR1 SEHNR and CDR2 FQNEAQ (reference sequence). V dropped 3 bases and J dropped 4 bases, with 9 bases sitting between them.

The V call is TRBV20-1, the J call TRBJ2-7; TRBD2 agrees at 11 bases. The length of the CDR3 is 13 residues. Trimming cost V 7 bases and J 1 base; bases outside gene matches: 3. CDR1 and CDR2 (germline): DFQATT, SNEGSKA (reference sequence). CDR3 sequence reads: CSGRTSGSYEQYF. CDR3 sequence (DNA): TGCAGTGGCAGGACTAGCGGGTCCTACGAGCAGTACTTC.

The sample holds many counts of this clonotype. The rearrangement uses TRBV11-2 and TRBJ2-7, with unresolved D. The CDR3 contains 14 residues. V lost 1 base and J 3 bases, leaving 10 bases between the germline ends. Germline CDR1 is SGHAT and CDR2 is FQNNGV. The DNA for the CDR3 is TGTGCCAGCAGCTTAGTTTTCAAGGGCTACGAGCAGTACTTC. Translation: CASSLVFKGYEQYF.

The table lists this clonotype with many counts. V is TRBV3-1 and J is TRBJ1-1; tentatively, D is TRBD1 (5 bases). V lost 1 base and J lost 0, with 6 bases in between. The V gene's germline CDR1 is LGHDT and CDR2 YNNKEL (reference sequence). This CDR3 is 14 amino acids long. The CDR3 loop reads CASSQATVNTEAFF. Written as DNA, the CDR3 is TGTGCCAGCAGCCAAGCGACAGTGAACACTGAAGCTTTCTTT.

This clonotype has at least ten counts. This sequence joins TRBV3-1 and TRBJ2-5, with 9 nucleotides matching TRBD2. Germline lookup yields CDR1 LGHDT and CDR2 YNNKEL (reference sequence). J lost 6 bases, V lost 7 bases, and 12 bases had no gene match. The CDR3 contains 15 residues. The CDR3 region is CASTKKTSGTQTQYF. DNA of the CDR3: TGTGCCAGCACCAAGAAGACTAGCGGCACACAGACCCAGTACTTC.

In its sample, this clonotype was seen many times. The chain joins TRBV30 to TRBJ2-5; D remains unclear. The V gene's germline CDR1 is GTSNPN and CDR2 SVGIG (reference sequence). V was cut by 0 bases and J by 5 bases, with 16 bases left in between. The CDR3 consists of 15 residues. The CDR3 DNA sequence: TGTGCCTGGAGTGTAATTATCAGTCACCGGGAGACCCAGTACTTC. It translates to CAWSVIISHRETQYF.

The chain is built from TRBV20-1 and TRBJ2-1; D perhaps matches TRBD2 (6 bases). V was shortened by 0 bases and J by 12 bases, with 15 bases between the two germline ends. CDR3 size: 13 residues. Germline CDR1 and CDR2: DFQATT and SNEGSKA (reference sequence). DNA for the CDR3: TGCAGTGCTAGAGAGAGGCCCGCGGGACTGCAGTTCTTC. Translating it yields CSARERPAGLQFF.

In this sample, this clonotype turned up many times. V usage is TRBV5-1 and J usage is TRBJ1-4; 7 bases are shared with TRBD1. Germline-derived CDR1 and CDR2 are SGHRS and YFSETQ. Trimming removed 5 bases from V and 4 bases from J; junction bases left unmatched: 2. The CDR3 loop spans 13 amino acids. The CDR3 region is CASSDRVNEKLFF. In nucleotides, the CDR3 is TGCGCCAGCAGTGACAGGGTTAATGAAAAACTGTTTTTT. Filled out from reference TRBV5-1 and TRBJ1-4, the complete variable domain reads KAGVTQTPRYLIKTRGQQVTLSCSPISGHRSVSWYQQTPGQGLQFLFEYFSETQRNKGNFPGRFSGRQFSNSRSEMNVSTLELGDSALYLCASSDRVNEKLFFGSGTQLSVL.

V gene TRBV6-1 combines with J gene TRBJ1-2, with TRBD1 as a possible D gene (6 bases). CDR3 length: 14 amino acids. The V gene lost 8 bases and the J gene lost 1 base, with 14 bases spanning the gap. Germline CDR1 MNHNS, CDR2 SASEGT. Written as DNA, the CDR3 is TGTGCCAGCTCCGGGCGAGGGGGTAACTATGGCTACACCTTC. Residues: CASSGRGGNYGYTF.

This clonotype has more than one count but fewer than ten. A read error may explain this, as a much larger clone is one base away. This sequence joins TRBV7-9 and TRBJ1-1; D remains ambiguous. CDR1 and CDR2 (germline): SEHNR, FQNEAQ (reference sequence). This CDR3 spans 14 amino acids. V was trimmed by 5 bases and J by 4 bases, leaving 14 bases between them. The CDR3 DNA is TGTGCCAGCAGCCCCACAAAGGTGGGCACTGAAGCTTTCTTT. Protein: CASSPTKVGTEAFF.

There are many counts of this clonotype. The rearrangement links TRBV5-6 to TRBJ1-2; D uncertain. Germline loops: CDR1 SGHDT, CDR2 YYEEEE. The CDR3 is made up of 15 amino acids. V lost 2 bases to trimming and J lost 6 bases, with 17 bases between them. The CDR3 sequence: CASSFPTVLRDGYTF. The CDR3 DNA reads as TGTGCCAGCAGCTTCCCAACGGTGTTACGCGATGGCTACACCTTC.

In its sample, this clonotype was seen many times. The CDR3 loop is CASSRDKARGYTF. Written as DNA, the CDR3 is TGTGCCAGCAGCCGGGACAAGGCTCGAGGCTACACCTTC. The chain carries TRBV2 and TRBJ1-2, with D maybe TRBD1 (6 bases). CDR3 length equals 13 residues. Per germline, CDR1 SNHLY and CDR2 FYNNEI. Trimming removed 6 bases from V and 8 bases from J, with 16 bases in between.

This chain uses TRBV6-1 with TRBJ1-1; 8 bases map to TRBD1. The V and J ends lost 6 bases and 8 bases, in that order; junction bases with no gene match: 14. Germline values: CDR1 MNHNS, CDR2 SASEGT. The CDR3 is 15 residues long. The chain's CDR3 is CASSLNRGYGHEAFF. The DNA of the CDR3 is TGTGCCAGCAGCCTAAACAGGGGGTACGGGCACGAAGCTTTCTTT.

Ten or more counts support this clonotype. The J gene is TRBJ2-6, the V gene TRBV7-9, with D possibly matching TRBD1 (5 bases). Germline V gene data show CDR1 as SEHNR and CDR2 as FQNEAQ (reference sequence). The ends were cut back, 5 bases at V and 3 bases at J, with 23 bases in the middle. The CDR3 sequence is 19 residues long. CDR3 DNA: TGTGCCAGCAGCCCACAGGCCCCAGAATTTGGTGGTGGGGCCAACGTCCTGACTTTC. Residues: CASSPQAPEFGGGANVLTF.

To note about this clonotype: A much larger clone differs from this one at a single base, so this may be a read error. The chain combines TRBV6-1 with TRBJ1-5; TRBD1 might be the D (5 bases). The CDR3 is made up of 14 amino acids. CDR1 is MNHNS and CDR2 is SASEGT in the germline V gene. The DNA for the CDR3 is TGTGCCAGCAGTGCATCGGGGGAGTTTCAGTCCCAGCATTTT. Residues: CASSASGEFQSQHF.

The table lists this clonotype with many counts. The V and J genes are TRBV18 and TRBJ1-4, with D uncertain. The germline V gene has CDR1 KGHSH and CDR2 LQKENI. This CDR3 is built from 15 residues. Trimming shortened V by 0 bases and J by 5 bases, and 10 bases separated the two germline ends. The CDR3 DNA reads TGTGCCAGCTCACCACCTGAGACGGGGAATGAAAAACTGTTTTTT. Translating gives CASSPPETGNEKLFF. Full variable domain (outside the CDR3, taken from reference TRBV18 and TRBJ1-4): NAGVMQNPRHLVRRRGQEARLRCSPMKGHSHVYWYRQLPEEGLKFMVYLQKENIIDESGMPKERFSAEFPKEGPSILRIQQVVRGDSAAYFCASSPPETGNEKLFFGSGTQLSVL.